The sequence of this T cell receptor (beta chain) was determined in a study of blood T cell repertoires in COVID-19. Study at large: PBMCs, B-cell-depleted T cells, or T cells were the source of the cDNA or gDNA that made up the material.

Trimming shortened V by 4 bases and J by 7 bases, and 10 bases separated the two germline ends. The CDR3 runs to 12 residues. Study processing details: For nucleated cells, counts were estimated from reference gene primer amplification. Assay used: immunoSEQ multiplex PCR; TCRdb lists only in-frame clones, some missing. V, J and clone size were drawn from that table, and D and trimming were deduced from the DNA. The sample holds roughly 350,000 clones; 85% are singletons and the top ten take 3.5% to 4%. This TCR derives from a woman younger than 35 with acute or convalescent COVID-19. The sequenced sample was peripheral blood. The chain couples TRBV12-3 or TRBV12-4 to TRBJ1-2, with no clear D. In nucleotides, the CDR3 is TGTGCCAGCAGTTATGGGCCCTCTGGCTACACCTTC. This codes for CASSYGPSGYTF.